These T cell receptor beta chains were read from a single sample in a study of cytomegalovirus exposure and HLA in healthy donors. Measured with immunoSEQ multiplex PCR; TCRdb has only the in-frame clones, and not every one. Among about 83,000 clones, about 79% were seen once, and the ten largest hold approximately 5.6%. Material: PBMCs. The source is a man aged 18 to 30 in good health and CMV-seropositive. The CDR3 runs from the conserved cysteine through the conserved F or W. D genes are given only for firm matches. Size is stated for part of the rows, as once, few or many counts, or as a class when the clone is expanded.

clone_size j_call v_call d_call cdr3_nt cdr3_aa
- TRBJ2-7 TRBV5-1 - TGCGCCAGCAGCGGAGGACCGAGGAGCTCCTACGAGCAGTACTTC CASSGGPRSSYEQYF
- TRBJ1-5 TRBV14 - TGTGCCAGCAGCCAACTACAGGGGCCCCAGCATTTT CASSQLQGPQHF
few TRBJ1-2 TRBV28 - TGTGCCAGCAGCCAAATTACAGGGCTAGGCGGTGGCTACACCTTC CASSQITGLGGGYTF
- TRBJ2-4 TRBV11-2 - TGTGCCAGCAGCGCCGTAACAGGGAGAGGAAACATTCAGTACTTC CASSAVTGRGNIQYF
- TRBJ2-7 TRBV6-6 - TGTGCCAGCAGCCCCCACGGTAGCCCCTACGAGCAGTACTTC CASSPHGSPYEQYF
- TRBJ1-1 TRBV15 TRBD1 TGTGCCACCAGCAGAGATATTAGCAGGGGGCCGGCTTTCTTT CATSRDISRGPAFF
- TRBJ1-5 TRBV6-5 TRBD1 TGTGCCAGCAAGTCCGGGACAGGGTATCAGCCCCAGCATTTT CASKSGTGYQPQHF
- TRBJ1-2 TRBV5-1 TRBD1 TGCGCCAGCAGCTTGAACAGGGGAGCAGTCCTTACAGATGGCTACACCTTC CASSLNRGAVLTDGYTF
- TRBJ1-1 TRBV7-3 TRBD1 TGTGCCAGCAGTCCGACAGGGGGCAACACTGAAGCTTTCTTT CASSPTGGNTEAFF
- TRBJ1-1 TRBV9 - TGTGCCAGCAGCCAACTTGGGGGGGCGCATCCCACTGAAGCTTTCTTT CASSQLGGAHPTEAFF
- TRBJ1-2 TRBV18 - TGTGCCAGCTCGCATGGAGGGGCTGATGGCGGCTACACCTTC CASSHGGADGGYTF
- TRBJ1-2 TRBV28 TRBD1 TGTGCCAGCAGTCGCCTAGGGGGCGCGTTTGGCTACACCTTC CASSRLGGAFGYTF
- TRBJ2-5 TRBV6-5 TRBD2 TGTGCCAGCCGAAACCCGACTAGCGGGAGTAAGACCCAGTACTTC CASRNPTSGSKTQYF
- TRBJ2-5 TRBV9 - TGTGCCAGCAGCGTAGAGGGGTCCTTAGAGACCCAGTACTTC CASSVEGSLETQYF
- TRBJ2-7 TRBV10-3 TRBD1 TGTGCCATCAGTGAGTCATCTAAACTCAGGGGGAAAAGTATCAGCTCCTACGAGCAGTACTTC CAISESSKLRGKSISSYEQYF